These 20 T cell receptor beta chains share one sample of origin, sequenced in a study of blood T cells in healthy people across ages. The use of a sample-barcoded 5' primer and a J-beta primer mix characterized a second PCR of roughly 6 to 11 cycles. TCRdb reprocessed the 5' RACE reads with MiXCR, giving one entry per CDR3 protein. This table holds fewer than 900,000 distinct CDR3 sequences, roughly 45% found once. Sample: blood. The origin of the receptors is an older woman in good health.

About this clonotype: One end of the junction varies from germline; a read error may be responsible. The chain has TRBV4-2 and TRBJ1-2; D ambiguous. Germline V gene data show CDR1 as LGHNA and CDR2 as YNFKEQ. CDR3 length equals 16 residues. The CDR3 DNA reads TGTGCCAGCAGCCAAGACTACGCGAATCCCTTGGATGGCCACACCTTC. Its protein product is CASSQDYANPLDGHTF.

This clonotype was counted a few times. The chain couples TRBV24-1 to TRBJ2-3; 7 bases fit TRBD1. Looked up from germline, CDR1 is KGHDR and CDR2 is SFDVKD. Trimming took 4 bases from V and 6 from J; bases not matched to a gene: 9. This CDR3 has 15 amino acids. CDR3 nucleotides: TGTGCCACCAGTGACCAGACAGGGATTACCGATACGCAGTATTTT. Its translation: CATSDQTGITDTQYF.

This clonotype was detected only once. The genes are TRBV4-3 and TRBJ1-3, with D unresolved. Germline V gene data show CDR1 as LGHNA and CDR2 as YSLEER. V lost 0 bases, J lost 8 bases, and 8 bases lay in between. This CDR3 has 13 residues. The CDR3 coding sequence is TGCGCCAGCAGCCAAGAAGCGGGTTACACCATATATTTT. Protein product: CASSQEAGYTIYF.

The rearrangement joins TRBV6-6 to TRBJ2-3; perhaps TRBD2 as D (6 bases). CDR3 length: 13 residues. V lost 5 bases, J lost 4 bases, and 10 bases lay in between. The germline V gene has CDR1 MNHNY and CDR2 SVGAGI (reference sequence). In DNA form, the CDR3 reads TGTGCCAGCAGTAACTGGGAGGCAGATACGCAGTATTTT. Translated: CASSNWEADTQYF.

The V call is TRBV25-1, the J call TRBJ2-6, with D perhaps matching TRBD2 (5 bases). The germline V gene has CDR1 MGHDK and CDR2 SYGVNS. The V end was cut by 7 bases, the J end by 0 bases, with 10 bases between. The CDR3 covers 15 residues. CDR3 nucleotides: TGTGCCAGCACCGTCGGGGACTCTGGGGCCAACGTCCTGACTTTC. Translating it yields CASTVGDSGANVLTF.

The DNA of the CDR3 is TGTGCCAGCAGCGTATTCGGGAGGGGAGGTTACAATGAGCAGTTCTTC. Its translation: CASSVFGRGGYNEQFF. J is TRBJ2-1 and V is TRBV9, with TRBD2 matching 8 bases. V shed 1 base and J 4 bases; nucleotides not matched to a gene: 7. The germline V gene encodes CDR1 SGDLS and CDR2 YYNGEE. The CDR3 sequence is 16 residues long.

This clonotype was counted between two and nine times. This rearrangement joins TRBV27 to TRBJ2-2; 9 bases map to TRBD2. CDR3 length equals 15 residues. After removal of 5 bases from V and 4 bases from J, the junction contained 5 bases not matched to a gene. The germline CDR1 and CDR2 sequences are MNHEY and SMNVEV (reference sequence). Here the CDR3 DNA reads TGTGCCAGCAGTCTAAGAGCGGGAGGCACCGGGGAGCTGTTTTTT. This translates into CASSLRAGGTGELFF.

A few counts support this clonotype. The rearrangement uses TRBV28 and TRBJ2-1; 11 bases match TRBD2. CDR3 length equals 16 residues. V lost 4 bases and J lost 6; bases outside the gene matches: 8. Germline CDR1 reads MDHEN; CDR2 reads SYDVKM. CDR3 nucleotide sequence: TGTGCCAGCAGTTCGTTTAGCGGGAGGGCCCTCAATGAGCAGTTCTTC. Translation gives CASSSFSGRALNEQFF.

The chain employs TRBV20-1 and TRBJ2-5; D tentatively reads TRBD1 or TRBD2 (5 bases each). Trimming left V 5 bases short and J 1 base short, with 11 bases between. CDR3 length equals 13 residues. Germline CDR1 DFQATT, CDR2 SNEGSKA (reference sequence). The CDR3: CSALGRSQETQYF. CDR3 DNA: TGCAGTGCTCTGGGACGGTCCCAAGAGACCCAGTACTTC.

CDR3: CATSDLQPLGDNEQFF. The CDR3 nucleotides are TGTGCCACCAGTGATTTGCAGCCCCTAGGGGACAATGAGCAGTTCTTC. The chain recombines TRBV24-1 with TRBJ2-1; tentative D call: TRBD1 (5 bases). The ends were cut back, 0 bases at V and 5 bases at J, with 13 bases in the middle. The CDR3 length is 16 residues. From germline, CDR1 is KGHDR and CDR2 SFDVKD.

This clonotype was found a few times. The chain combines TRBV12-5 with TRBJ1-5; D is undetermined. Trimming removed 6 bases at V and 6 bases at J, with 9 bases between. The CDR3 runs 12 residues. Germline CDR1 and CDR2: LGHNT and FRNRAP. In nucleotides, the CDR3 is TGTGCTAGTGGCTCAGTAGGTCAGCCCCAGCATTTT. It codes for CASGSVGQPQHF.

The rearrangement joins TRBV20-1 to TRBJ1-1; D may be TRBD1 (6 bases). The length of the CDR3 is 16 residues. The V and J ends lost 2 bases and 4 bases respectively, with 20 bases between them. The germline gives CDR1 DFQATT, CDR2 SNEGSKA (reference sequence). CDR3 nucleotides: TGCAGTGCTAGATGGGACACCGGAGTGGGGATCACTGAAGCTTTCTTT. Translating gives CSARWDTGVGITEAFF.

J is TRBJ2-1 and V is TRBV20-1; 9 bases line up with TRBD1. CDR1 is DFQATT and CDR2 is SNEGSKA in the germline V gene (reference sequence). The CDR3 is 14 amino acids. V was pared by 5 bases and J by 3 bases, with 5 bases of the junction left unmatched. CDR3 sequence reads: CSAATGGNYNEQFF. The CDR3 DNA follows: TGCAGTGCTGCGACAGGGGGGAACTACAATGAGCAGTTCTTC.

This clonotype was observed once. J is TRBJ1-4 and V is TRBV20-1; D ambiguous. CDR1 is DFQATT, CDR2 SNEGSKA, per germline (reference sequence). CDR3 length equals 11 residues. The ends were cut back, 6 bases at V and 4 bases at J, with 6 bases in the middle. In DNA form, the CDR3 reads TGCAGTGCCACGGGTAATGAAAAACTGTTTTTT. It translates to CSATGNEKLFF.

This chain links TRBV13 with TRBJ2-1, with 9 bases lining up with TRBD1. This CDR3 has 17 residues. The V and J ends lost 2 bases and 5 bases, in that order; junction bases with no gene match: 10. Germline V gene sequence: CDR1 PRHDT, CDR2 FYEKMQ (reference sequence). The CDR3 nucleotides read TGTGCCAGCAGCTTACTATTGGGGACAGGGTTTAACAATGAGCAGTTCTTC. Encoded protein: CASSLLLGTGFNNEQFF.

The sample holds a few counts of this clonotype. The chain carries TRBV6-6 and TRBJ2-1, with 8 bases that match TRBD1. Germline-derived CDR1 and CDR2 are MNHNY and SVGAGI (reference sequence). The junction had 5 bases not matched to a gene; V was cut back by 2 bases and J by 8 bases. This CDR3 comprises 14 residues. CDR3 DNA sequence: TGTGCCAGCAGTTACCAGACAGGGGACCATGAGCAGTTCTTC. As protein: CASSYQTGDHEQFF.

The table lists this clonotype with a few counts. The chain combines TRBV7-9 with TRBJ2-1; weak D call: TRBD2 (5 bases). The V gene lost 1 base and the J gene lost 6 bases, with 19 bases spanning the gap. This CDR3 region has 17 residues. CDR1 SEHNR and CDR2 FQNEAQ come from the germline V gene (reference sequence). The CDR3 region has the DNA TGTGCCAGCAGCTTAGGCGCGGGTGCGGCGCCTGTCAATGAGCAGTTCTTC. Protein product: CASSLGAGAAPVNEQFF.

At least ten counts were recorded for this clonotype. The chain joins TRBV7-2 to TRBJ2-3; 7 bases fit TRBD1. The V and J ends lost 1 base and 6 bases, in that order; junction bases with no gene match: 4. The CDR3 length is 14 residues. Germline CDR1 and CDR2: SGHTA and FQGNSA. The CDR3 region has the DNA TGTGCCAGCAGCTTAGTAGGGGGCGCGGATACGCAGTATTTT. It translates to CASSLVGGADTQYF.

A single count supports this clonotype. The rearrangement joins TRBV6-6 to TRBJ2-5; no firm D call. The CDR3 is made up of 12 amino acids. CDR1 is MNHNY and CDR2 is SVGAGI in the germline V gene (reference sequence). V lost 4 bases and J 11 bases, leaving 14 bases between the germline ends. The CDR3 spells CASSLHSYKQYF. The CDR3 nucleotides read TGTGCCAGCAGTTTACACAGCTACAAGCAGTACTTC.

Note on this clonotype: Its ends do not fully match the called genes, so a read error is possible. The chain combines TRBV14 with TRBJ2-7; 7 positions match TRBD1. This CDR3 is 15 amino acids long. Germline V gene data show CDR1 as SGHDN and CDR2 as FVKESK. The CDR3: CASSQDGTEGLEQYF. CDR3 DNA: TGTGCCAGCAGTCAAGACGGGACAGAAGGACTCGAGCAGTACTTC.